These 21 T cell receptor beta chains share one sample of origin, sequenced in a study of Graves' ophthalmopathy and Graves' hyperthyroidism. The TCR beta CDR3 regions underwent amplification from RNA transcripts. The library came from an HTBI-primed first-round RT-PCR and a second-round multiplex PCR. MiXCR, run by TCRdb on the multiplex PCR reads, gives a single entry per CDR3 protein. This sample carries about 700,000 distinct CDR3 sequences, about two fifths of them seen once, and the ten largest clones take roughly 3.5%. Sequencing was performed on peripheral blood. These receptors all stem from an adult man with Graves' ophthalmopathy.

This clonotype was counted only a few times. The chain has TRBV4-2 and TRBJ2-5, with D perhaps matching TRBD1 (5 bases). The V end was cut by 0 bases, the J end by 7 bases, with 15 bases between. CDR1 is LGHNA, CDR2 YNFKEQ, per germline. CDR3 size: 15 residues. The CDR3 coding sequence is TGTGCCAGCAGCCAAGATATGCAGGGCGAACGGACCCAGTACTTC. Amino acids: CASSQDMQGERTQYF.

The chain joins TRBV13 to TRBJ1-6, with a weak D call TRBD1 (5 bases). Germline loops: CDR1 PRHDT, CDR2 FYEKMQ (reference sequence). V lost 6 bases to trimming and J lost 0 bases, with 15 bases between them. The CDR3 consists of 17 residues. DNA for the CDR3: TGTGCCAGCAGTTTGTTAGGGGCGAACTCCTATAATTCACCCCTCCACTTT. Protein sequence: CASSLLGANSYNSPLHF.

This chain connects TRBV29-1 to TRBJ1-1; perhaps TRBD1 as D (6 bases). V lost 3 bases, J lost 11 bases, and 16 bases lay in between. CDR1 and CDR2 from the germline V gene are SQVTM and ANQGSEA. The CDR3 runs 12 residues. The CDR3 is CSVDGGGVGAFF. In DNA, the CDR3 is TGCAGCGTTGATGGGGGCGGGGTCGGGGCTTTCTTT. The variable domain in full, completed from reference TRBV29-1 and TRBJ1-1, reads SAVISQKPSRDICQRGTSLTIQCQVDSQVTMMFWYRQQPGQSLTLIATANQGSEATYESGFVIDKFPISRPNLTFSTLTVSNMSPEDSSIYLCSVDGGGVGAFFGQGTRLTVV.

The rearrangement joins TRBV7-3 to TRBJ2-2, with D hard to call. The CDR3 length is 13 residues. V shed 6 bases and J shed 6 bases, with 11 bases lying between them. Germline values: CDR1 SGHTA, CDR2 FQGTGA. The CDR3 here is CASRIWLSGELFF. Here the CDR3 DNA reads TGTGCCAGCAGAATTTGGTTATCCGGGGAGCTGTTTTTT.

Ten or more counts support this clonotype. V and J are TRBV2 and TRBJ1-6; D gene unclear. The germline V gene has CDR1 SNHLY and CDR2 FYNNEI. The CDR3 is 9 amino acids. V was trimmed by 10 bases and J by 10 bases, leaving 5 bases between them. The CDR3 DNA sequence: TGTGCCATGGGCTCACCCCTCCACTTT. Translated: CAMGSPLHF.

Comments on this clonotype: Possible read error: a much larger clone is one base away. The chain recombines TRBV10-3 with TRBJ1-1; TRBD1 might be the D (6 bases). This CDR3 has 14 residues. CDR1 ENHRY and CDR2 SYGVKD come from the germline V gene. CDR3 nucleotides: TGTGCCACCAGTTTAGGGGGAGGGAGGGCTGAAGCTTTCTTT. It codes for CATSLGGGRAEAFF.

This clonotype was observed at least ten times. Written as DNA, the CDR3 is TGTGCCAGCAGCTTGGGACGCCAGGGGTATGGCTACACCTTC. Residues: CASSLGRQGYGYTF. This chain uses TRBV7-9 with TRBJ1-2; weak D call: TRBD1 (6 bases). CDR1 SEHNR and CDR2 FQNEAQ come from the germline V gene (reference sequence). The CDR3 is 14 amino acids. Trimming took 3 bases from V and 5 from J, leaving 13 bases between them.

Many counts were recorded for this clonotype. In DNA form, the CDR3 reads TGCAGCGTGGGAGGCGGGGGCGATTCACCCCTCCACTTT. Its translation: CSVGGGGDSPLHF. The V gene is TRBV29-1, the J gene TRBJ1-6, with D perhaps TRBD1 (6 bases). There are 13 residues in the CDR3. Trimming took off 6 bases at V and 8 bases at J, with 14 bases between the two ends. Germline CDR1 SQVTM, CDR2 ANQGSEA.

The table lists this clonotype with many counts. This chain links TRBV7-8 with TRBJ2-6; D gene unclear. This CDR3 has 14 residues. Germline V gene lookup returns CDR1 SGHVS and CDR2 FQNEAQ. V was cut by 4 bases and J by 0 bases, with 4 bases left in between. The CDR3 DNA reads TGTGCCAGCAGCTCAGCCTCTGGGGCCAACGTCCTGACTTTC. As protein: CASSSASGANVLTF.

A note on this clonotype: As the CDR3 is not closed by the conserved phenylalanine or tryptophan, this likely results from a read error. Because the CDR3's place on the DNA is in doubt, the DNA is left out and the CDR3 is given as listed by TCRdb. The chain joins TRBV7-9 to TRBJ2-7. Germline CDR1 is SEHNR and CDR2 is FQNEAQ (reference sequence). The CDR3 is 12 amino acids in total, end residues counted. The CDR3 here is CASSLDLLVQHL.

The sample holds many counts of this clonotype. The chain recombines TRBV12-3 or TRBV12-4 with TRBJ2-5; no reliable D call. V was trimmed by 7 bases and J by 7 bases, leaving 16 bases between them. The CDR3 runs to 13 residues. CDR3 DNA sequence: TGTGCCAGCACGACCCTCCTTTCGGGGACCCAGTACTTC. Its translation is CASTTLLSGTQYF.

Worth noting for this clonotype: A much larger clone lies one base from this, so it may be a read error. V gene TRBV7-9 combines with J gene TRBJ2-7; D could derive from TRBD1 or TRBD2 (5 bases each). Germline CDR1 SEHNR, CDR2 FQNEAQ (reference sequence). CDR3 length: 14 amino acids. The CDR3 spells CASTATGPNYEQHF. CDR3 DNA: TGTGCCAGCACCGCGACGGGGCCTAACTACGAGCAGCACTTC.

This clonotype has at least ten counts. V gene TRBV7-2 combines with J gene TRBJ2-7; 8 bases align to TRBD1. Germline-derived CDR1 and CDR2 are SGHTA and FQGNSA. V shed 4 bases, J shed 4 bases, and the junction held 15 bases outside the gene matches. This CDR3 contains 17 residues. Here the CDR3 reads CASSSRQGPTLSYEQYF. The CDR3 nucleotides read TGTGCCAGCAGCTCAAGACAGGGGCCCACCCTGAGTTACGAGCAGTACTTC.

This clonotype has a single count. The conserved closing phenylalanine or tryptophan is absent in this CDR3, likely reflecting a read error. Because the CDR3's place on the DNA is in doubt, the DNA is left out and the CDR3 is given as listed by TCRdb. The V gene is TRBV10-3, the J gene TRBJ1-4. Termini included, the CDR3 measures 8 amino acids. The germline V gene encodes CDR1 ENHRY and CDR2 SYGVKD. The CDR3 reads CASSYAVG.

As concerns this clonotype: Since no conserved phenylalanine or tryptophan closes the CDR3, a read error is the likely cause. No DNA is shown, since the ends of the CDR3 on it are uncertain; the CDR3 is the one TCRdb lists. V usage is TRBV14 and J usage is TRBJ2-5; the D call of TRBD2 is as the table states it, not checked on the DNA. The CDR3 length equals 12 residues, ends included. CDR1 and CDR2 (germline): SGHDN, FVKESK. The CDR3 region is CASSQDPAGALL.

This clonotype has ten or more counts. The V and J genes are TRBV5-6 and TRBJ1-2; TRBD1 matches 9 bases. The germline V gene encodes CDR1 SGHDT and CDR2 YYEEEE. The CDR3 is 16 residues long. V trimming: 1 base; J trimming: 0 bases; junction bases outside the gene matches: 4. The CDR3 is CASSLPGQGPNYGYTF. CDR3 in DNA: TGTGCCAGCAGCTTGCCAGGACAGGGGCCTAACTATGGCTACACCTTC.

The genes are TRBV2 and TRBJ1-1; 11 nucleotides align to TRBD1. The CDR3 extends over 17 amino acids. The germline V gene has CDR1 SNHLY and CDR2 FYNNEI. The V segment lost 1 base and the J segment 5 bases; nucleotides outside the gene matches: 9. CDR3 in DNA: TGTGCCAGCAGTGAAGGGTTTCCGGGACAGGGGGGAACTGAAGCTTTCTTT. Translated, it gives CASSEGFPGQGGTEAFF.

The rearrangement joins TRBV7-9 to TRBJ2-7; no reliable D call. Trimming took 1 base from V and 3 from J, leaving 16 bases between them. The V gene's germline CDR1 is SEHNR and CDR2 FQNEAQ (reference sequence). The CDR3 runs 16 residues. This CDR3 is CASSLGRPSTVYEQYF. The CDR3 DNA is TGTGCCAGCAGCTTAGGTCGGCCATCGACCGTCTACGAGCAGTACTTC. Looking up the rest from reference TRBV7-9 and TRBJ2-7 gives the full variable domain: DTGVSQNPRHKITKRGQNVTFRCDPISEHNRLYWYRQTLGQGPEFLTYFQNEAQLEKSRLLSDRFSAERPKGSFSTLEIQRTEQGDSAMYLCASSLGRPSTVYEQYFGPGTRLTVT.

A note on this clonotype: It may be a read error: a sequence one base away is much more abundant. The V and J genes are TRBV7-8 and TRBJ2-2, with a weak D call TRBD1 (6 bases). The V gene's germline CDR1 is SGHVS and CDR2 FQNEAQ. This CDR3 contains 14 residues. The CDR3 loop reads CASSLGGPTRELFF. Written as DNA, the CDR3 is TGTGCCAGCAGCTTAGGGGGGCCCACCAGGGAGCTGTTTTTT.

This clonotype was seen ten or more times. The chain carries TRBV7-9 and TRBJ2-7; TRBD1 agrees at 9 bases. The V segment lost 2 bases and the J segment 5 bases; nucleotides outside the gene matches: 4. This CDR3 has 14 residues. CDR1 SEHNR and CDR2 FQNEAQ come from the germline V gene (reference sequence). CDR3 in DNA: TGTGCCAGCAGCTTAACAGGGGGCCCTCACGAGCAGTACTTC. Translating gives CASSLTGGPHEQYF.

This sequence joins TRBV2 and TRBJ2-7; no definite D call. CDR3 length equals 17 residues. Trimming took off 7 bases at V and 0 bases at J, with 22 bases between the two ends. In germline, CDR1 is SNHLY, CDR2 FYNNEI. The CDR3 coding sequence is TGTGCCAGCACTCCGTTCTCCTTTCTGGGAAACTCCTACGAGCAGTACTTC. The encoded protein is CASTPFSFLGNSYEQYF.